The rows below give T cell receptor beta chains drawn from one sample of a study of regulatory T cells in long-lasting Graves disease. TCRdb reprocessed the multiplex PCR reads with MiXCR, giving one entry per CDR3 protein. Of 350,000 to 500,000 distinct CDR3 sequences in the sample, 16% were seen once. These records were also assigned to another study, of T cells in Graves' hyperthyroidism and ophthalmopathy.

The sequenced sample was peripheral blood mononuclear cells (PBMCs), obtained at new diagnosis, from a patient treated with antithyroid drugs. Source of these receptors: a woman between 18 and 30 years old with Graves disease. Each CDR3 is given with its conserved first and last residue. Each record gives: V gene, D gene, J gene, clone size, CDR3 DNA, CDR3 protein. The D gene is left open where the match is weak. Clone size is not always given. Where it is, it says once, few, many or a class for expanded clones.

>TRBV7-9|NA|TRBJ2-1|NA
TGTGCCAGCAGCTTAGCGGCTGGCGGGATGATCCTCTTC
CASSLAAGGMILF
>TRBV11-2|NA|TRBJ2-1|many
TGTGCCAGCAGCATTAATCTTTACAATGAGCAGTTCTTC
CASSINLYNEQFF
>TRBV10-2|NA|TRBJ2-7|many
TGCGCCAGCAGTTCCCCACTCGACAGTGGGCCGGGCGAGCAGTACTTC
CASSSPLDSGPGEQYF
>TRBV7-3|TRBD2|TRBJ2-3|many
TGTGCCAGCAGCGTAGAACCGACTAGCGGTACAGATACGCAGTATTTT
CASSVEPTSGTDTQYF
>TRBV7-2|NA|TRBJ2-3|many
TGTGCCAGCAGCTTATTTGAGACTGTCACAGATACGCAGTATTTT
CASSLFETVTDTQYF
>TRBV2|TRBD1|TRBJ2-7|many
TGTGCCAGCAGTGAAGCTCGGGACAGAAGCGAAAGTTGGTACGAGCAGTACTTC
CASSEARDRSESWYEQYF
>TRBV4-3|NA|TRBJ2-7|few
TGCGCCAGCAGCCTCTCATGGGATTCGGGGAGCTCCTACGAGCAGTACTTC
CASSLSWDSGSSYEQYF
>TRBV19|NA|TRBJ2-3|few
TGTGCCAGTAGTAAGGTTTCGGGGAGAGATACGCAGTATTTT
CASSKVSGRDTQYF
>TRBV3-1|TRBD2|TRBJ2-1|NA
TGTGCCTGCGGGACTAGCGGGAGTGTCGATGAGCAGTTCTTC
CACGTSGSVDEQFF
>TRBV3-1|TRBD1|TRBJ2-7|NA
TGTGCCAGCAGCCAAGCGTGGCGGGACAGGGGAATCGAGCAGTACTTC
CASSQAWRDRGIEQYF
>TRBV11-2|NA|TRBJ2-1|many
TGTGCCAGCAGCTTAGTAGGTGCTAGCGAGGGAAATGAGCAGTTCTTC
CASSLVGASEGNEQFF
>TRBV7-3|NA|TRBJ2-7|NA
TGTGCCAGCAGCCCCCACGACCTACTAGTCCGGAGCTCCTACGAGCAGTACTTC
CASSPHDLLVRSSYEQYF
>TRBV6-4|TRBD2|TRBJ2-3|few
TGTGCCAGCAGACATATAGCGGGAGTAGATACGCAGTATTTT
CASRHIAGVDTQYF
>TRBV30|TRBD2|TRBJ2-4|few
TGTGCCTGGAGAAGGACTAGCGGGAACATTCAGTACTTC
CAWRRTSGNIQYF
>TRBV6-1|NA|TRBJ2-1|many
TGTGCCAGCGCCCCAGGGAGATACAATGAGCAGTTCTTC
CASAPGRYNEQFF